One sample yielded the 16 T cell receptor beta chains listed below, sequenced in a study of blood T cell dynamics during melanoma immunotherapy. Produced via immunoSEQ multiplex PCR; TCRdb's table is partial and in-frame only. The table includes around 13,000 clones, approximately 88% detected once. As to time point: pre-treatment baseline. This material consisted of blood, taken from a patient treated with checkpoint blockade. The origin of the receptors is a human donor with melanoma.

The chain employs TRBV27 and TRBJ2-3; the D gene is possibly TRBD2 (6 bases). The CDR3 runs 15 residues. V was trimmed by 6 bases and J by 3 bases, leaving 16 bases between them. The germline gives CDR1 MNHEY, CDR2 SMNVEV (reference sequence). CDR3 in DNA: TGTGCCAGCAGCGCCATTAACGGGAGAACAGATACGCAGTATTTT. This encodes CASSAINGRTDTQYF.

This clone was counted only a few times. J is TRBJ1-5 and V is TRBV2; maybe TRBD1 (6 bases). Deletions cut 8 bases from V and 1 base from J, with 12 bases between. Germline values: CDR1 SNHLY, CDR2 FYNNEI. This CDR3 comprises 14 residues. For the CDR3, the DNA is TGTGCCAGCTACCATGACAGGAGCAATCAGCCCCAGCATTTT. This encodes CASYHDRSNQPQHF.

This clone was observed a few times. The chain uses TRBV2 and TRBJ1-1; D is uncertain. Germline CDR1 SNHLY, CDR2 FYNNEI. The CDR3 loop spans 8 amino acids. The V end lost 8 bases, the J end lost 10 bases, and 5 bases lay between the germline ends. CDR3 DNA sequence: TGTGCCAGCGAGGGAGCTTTCTTT. It codes for CASEGAFF.

The rearrangement joins TRBV19 to TRBJ1-5; no definite D call. The CDR3 is 17 amino acids. Trimming shortened V by 0 bases and J by 1 base, and 13 bases separated the two germline ends. Germline assignment: CDR1 LNHDA and CDR2 SQIVND (reference sequence). Here the CDR3 reads CASSIDSTPWSNQPQHF. CDR3 bases: TGTGCCAGTAGTATAGATAGCACACCGTGGAGCAATCAGCCCCAGCATTTT.

The chain joins TRBV5-4 to TRBJ2-7; 7 positions agree with TRBD2. This CDR3 comprises 15 residues. V lost 0 bases and J lost 2; bases outside the gene matches: 5. CDR1 is SGHNT and CDR2 is YYREEE in the germline V gene (reference sequence). CDR3 residues: CASSLGGGDPYEQYF. Here the CDR3 DNA reads TGTGCCAGCAGCTTGGGGGGGGGTGACCCCTACGAGCAGTACTTC.

The J gene is TRBJ1-4, the V gene TRBV7-6; D possibly corresponds to TRBD1 (5 bases). CDR3 length: 13 amino acids. The germline V gene encodes CDR1 SGHVS and CDR2 FNYEAQ. The V end was cut by 1 base, the J end by 7 bases, with 7 bases between. CDR3 DNA sequence: TGTGCCAGCAGCTTAGGTGGGGCTGAAAAACTGTTTTTT. Translation gives CASSLGGAEKLFF.

This chain uses TRBV6-6 with TRBJ1-2, with 7 bases matching TRBD1. This CDR3 has 14 residues. V lost 5 bases to trimming and J lost 3 bases; unmatched junction nucleotides: 6. CDR1 is MNHNY and CDR2 is SVGAGI in the germline V gene (reference sequence). The CDR3 DNA is TGTGCCAGCAGTGACAGGGTTGCCTACTATGGCTACACCTTC. Its protein product is CASSDRVAYYGYTF.

This clone was seen more than once but under ten times. The rearrangement links TRBV30 to TRBJ2-7, with 10 bases fitting TRBD2. V shed 0 bases, J shed 3 bases, and the junction held 8 bases outside the gene matches. CDR1 is GTSNPN and CDR2 is SVGIG in the germline V gene (reference sequence). The CDR3 covers 16 residues. For the CDR3, the DNA is TGTGCCTGGAGTGTATCGAGGACTAGCGGACACTACGAGCAGTACTTC. This gives the protein CAWSVSRTSGHYEQYF.

This clone was counted once. The CDR3 nucleotides read TGTGCCAGCAGCTTATTCCAGGGTCGGAGCGACTACGAGCAGTACTTC. It codes for CASSLFQGRSDYEQYF. The chain couples TRBV7-2 to TRBJ2-5, with D possibly TRBD1 on 5 matching bases. Near its end, the DNA agrees better with TRBJ2-7, so the J call may be wrong. This CDR3 has 16 amino acids. Germline CDR1 and CDR2: SGHTA and FQGNSA.

The table lists this clone with a count of one. The J gene is TRBJ2-1, the V gene TRBV4-1; 12 bases fit TRBD2. The length of the CDR3 is 15 residues. V was clipped by 4 bases and J by 9 bases; unmatched bases: 7. The germline CDR1 and CDR2 sequences are MGHRA and YSYEKL. This CDR3 reads CASSRGLAGSGEQFF. The CDR3 nucleotides read TGCGCCAGCAGCCGAGGACTAGCGGGGTCCGGTGAGCAGTTCTTC.

V gene TRBV4-1 combines with J gene TRBJ1-3, with D unresolved. V shed 0 bases and J shed 4 bases, with 13 bases lying between them. The CDR3 consists of 16 residues. CDR1 MGHRA and CDR2 YSYEKL come from the germline V gene. The CDR3 DNA reads as TGCGCCAGCAGCCAAGATTCAAGTTGGAGAGGAAACACCATATATTTT. Protein sequence: CASSQDSSWRGNTIYF.

The chain links TRBV5-1 to TRBJ2-1; D gene unclear. The CDR3 totals 14 residues. The germline CDR1 and CDR2 sequences are SGHRS and YFSETQ. V was cut by 0 bases and J by 9 bases, with 13 bases left in between. The CDR3 loop reads CASSLGALASEQFF. The CDR3 bases are TGCGCCAGCAGCTTGGGGGCACTCGCATCTGAGCAGTTCTTC. The whole variable domain, filled in from reference TRBV5-1 and TRBJ2-1, reads KAGVTQTPRYLIKTRGQQVTLSCSPISGHRSVSWYQQTPGQGLQFLFEYFSETQRNKGNFPGRFSGRQFSNSRSEMNVSTLELGDSALYLCASSLGALASEQFFGPGTRLTVL.

The chain joins TRBV18 to TRBJ1-1, with D possibly being TRBD1 (6 bases). CDR1 KGHSH and CDR2 LQKENI come from the germline V gene. Trimming removed 2 bases at V and 4 bases at J, with 17 bases between. This CDR3 is 16 amino acids long. The CDR3 region has the DNA TGTGCCAGCTCACCAGGGTTAGGGGGGCAGAGCACTGAAGCTTTCTTT. Protein product: CASSPGLGGQSTEAFF.

The chain uses TRBV6-6 and TRBJ2-1; D is uncertain. This CDR3 comprises 11 residues. Germline lookup yields CDR1 MNHNY and CDR2 SVGAGI (reference sequence). The V gene lost 10 bases and the J gene lost 6 bases, with 10 bases spanning the gap. Here the CDR3 DNA reads TGTGCCACCCTGCACGGCAATGAGCAGTTCTTC. This gives the protein CATLHGNEQFF.

This clone was observed a single time. A single base is all that separates this from a far larger clone, so a read error is likely. The same CDR3 can be traced to other DNA sequences in this sample. The chain is built from TRBV4-1 and TRBJ1-5; TRBD1 matches 8 bases. In germline, CDR1 is MGHRA, CDR2 YSYEKL. Trimming at V came to 1 base and at J to 9 bases, leaving 8 bases not matched to a gene. The CDR3 has 15 residues. CDR3 residues: CASSQARTGLWPQHF. CDR3 DNA: TGCGCCAGCAGCCAAGCCAGGACAGGGCTATGGCCCCAGCATTTT.

This clone came up once. The chain carries TRBV5-1 and TRBJ2-1, with TRBD2 matching 11 bases. The CDR3 runs 19 residues. Germline lookup yields CDR1 SGHRS and CDR2 YFSETQ. The ends lost 0 bases at V and 0 bases at J; junction bases unmatched: 8. The CDR3 sequence is CASSLAASGRTSSYNEQFF. The CDR3 nucleotides read TGCGCCAGCAGCTTGGCCGCTAGCGGGAGGACTAGCTCCTACAATGAGCAGTTCTTC.